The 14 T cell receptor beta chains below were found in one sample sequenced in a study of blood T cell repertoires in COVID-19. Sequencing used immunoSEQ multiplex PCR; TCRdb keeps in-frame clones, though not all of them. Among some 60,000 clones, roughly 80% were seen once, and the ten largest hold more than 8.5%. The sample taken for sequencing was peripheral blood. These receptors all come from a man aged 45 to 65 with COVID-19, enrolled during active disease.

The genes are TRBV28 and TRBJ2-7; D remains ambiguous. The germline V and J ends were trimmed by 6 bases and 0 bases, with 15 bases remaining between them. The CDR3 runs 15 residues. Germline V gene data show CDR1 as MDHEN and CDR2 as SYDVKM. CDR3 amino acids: CASRTPQIGSYEQYF. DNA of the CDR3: TGTGCCAGCAGGACTCCCCAAATCGGCTCCTACGAGCAGTACTTC. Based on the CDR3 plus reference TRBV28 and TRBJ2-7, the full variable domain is DVKVTQSSRYLVKRTGEKVFLECVQDMDHENMFWYRQDPGLGLRLIYFSYDVKMKEKGDIPEGYSVSREKKERFSLILESASTNQTSMYLCASRTPQIGSYEQYFGPGTRLTVT.

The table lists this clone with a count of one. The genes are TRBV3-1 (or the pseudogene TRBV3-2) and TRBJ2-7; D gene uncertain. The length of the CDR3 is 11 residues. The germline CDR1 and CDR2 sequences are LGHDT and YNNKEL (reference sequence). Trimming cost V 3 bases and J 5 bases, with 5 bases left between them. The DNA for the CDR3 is TGTGCCAGCAGCCAGAGTGACGAGCAGTACTTC. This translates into CASSQSDEQYF.

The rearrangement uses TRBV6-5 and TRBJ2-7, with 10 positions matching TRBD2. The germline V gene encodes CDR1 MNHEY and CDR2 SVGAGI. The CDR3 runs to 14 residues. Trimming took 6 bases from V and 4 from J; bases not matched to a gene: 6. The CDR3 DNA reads TGTGCCAGCAGACGAGCGGGAGGGCAATACGAGCAGTACTTC. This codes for CASRRAGGQYEQYF.

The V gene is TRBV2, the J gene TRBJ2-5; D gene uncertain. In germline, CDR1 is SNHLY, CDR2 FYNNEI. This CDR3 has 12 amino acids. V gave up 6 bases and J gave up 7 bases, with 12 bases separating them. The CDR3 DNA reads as TGTGCCAGCAGCAGTGTGGCCCCGACCCAGTACTTC. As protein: CASSSVAPTQYF.

The CDR3 region is CASSKSGSSYEQYF. In nucleotides, the CDR3 is TGCGCCAGCAGTAAAAGCGGGAGCTCCTACGAGCAGTACTTC. This chain links TRBV5-1 with TRBJ2-7, with 8 bases aligning to TRBD2. From germline, CDR1 is SGHRS and CDR2 YFSETQ. The CDR3 runs 14 residues. Trimming cost V 5 bases and J 0 bases; bases outside gene matches: 4.

CDR3 coding DNA: TGCAGCGTCAATCAGGGTTTGAACTATGGCTACACCTTC. This encodes CSVNQGLNYGYTF. This chain connects TRBV29-1 to TRBJ1-2, with D maybe TRBD1 (5 bases). The V end was cut by 6 bases, the J end by 2 bases, with 13 bases between. CDR3 length: 13 residues. Germline CDR1 SQVTM, CDR2 ANQGSEA.

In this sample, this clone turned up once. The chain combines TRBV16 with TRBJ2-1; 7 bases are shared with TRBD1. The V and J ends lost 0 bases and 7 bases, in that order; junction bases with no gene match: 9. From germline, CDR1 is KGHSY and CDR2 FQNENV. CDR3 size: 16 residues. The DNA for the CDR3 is TGTGCCAGCAGCCAATCTAGGACAGGAATGACTAATGAGCAGTTCTTC. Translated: CASSQSRTGMTNEQFF.

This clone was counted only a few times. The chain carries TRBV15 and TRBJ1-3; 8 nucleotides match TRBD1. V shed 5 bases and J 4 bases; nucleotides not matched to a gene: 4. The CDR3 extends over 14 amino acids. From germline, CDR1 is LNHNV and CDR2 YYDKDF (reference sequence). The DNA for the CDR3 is TGTGCCACCAGCCGGACAGGGAAGGGAAACACCATATATTTT. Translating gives CATSRTGKGNTIYF.

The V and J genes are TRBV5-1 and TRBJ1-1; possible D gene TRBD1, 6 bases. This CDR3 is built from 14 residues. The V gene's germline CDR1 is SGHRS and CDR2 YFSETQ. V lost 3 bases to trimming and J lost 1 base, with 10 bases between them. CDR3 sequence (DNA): TGCGCCAGCAGCTCAGGGACAAAGAACACTGAAGCTTTCTTT. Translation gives CASSSGTKNTEAFF.

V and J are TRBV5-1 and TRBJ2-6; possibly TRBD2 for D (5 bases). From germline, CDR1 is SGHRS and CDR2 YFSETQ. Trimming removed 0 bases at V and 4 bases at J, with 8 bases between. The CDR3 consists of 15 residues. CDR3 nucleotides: TGCGCCAGCAGCTTGGATGGGAGAGGGGCCAACGTCCTGACTTTC. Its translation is CASSLDGRGANVLTF.

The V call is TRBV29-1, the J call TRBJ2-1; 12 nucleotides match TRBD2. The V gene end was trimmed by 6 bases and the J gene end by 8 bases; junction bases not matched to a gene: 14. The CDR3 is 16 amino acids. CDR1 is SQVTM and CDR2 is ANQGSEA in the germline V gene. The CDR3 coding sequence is TGCAGCGTCCAACGTCTAGCGGGAGGGCCGAAGGATGAGCAGTTCTTC. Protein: CSVQRLAGGPKDEQFF.

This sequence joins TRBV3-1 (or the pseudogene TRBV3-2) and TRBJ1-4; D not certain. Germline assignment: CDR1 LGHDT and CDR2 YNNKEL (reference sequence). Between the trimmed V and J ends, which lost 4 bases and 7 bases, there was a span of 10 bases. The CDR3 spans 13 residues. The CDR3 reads CASSRTRGEKLFF. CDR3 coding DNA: TGTGCCAGCAGCCGGACTCGGGGTGAAAAACTGTTTTTT.

CDR3 sequence (DNA): TGTGCCACCAGTGATTTCGACAGAGGATACAATGAGCAGTTCTTC. Its protein is CATSDFDRGYNEQFF. The rearrangement joins TRBV24-1 to TRBJ2-1, with a tentative D call TRBD1 (5 bases). The CDR3 is 15 amino acids. Trimming took off 1 base at V and 4 bases at J, with 10 bases between the two ends. The germline gives CDR1 KGHDR, CDR2 SFDVKD.

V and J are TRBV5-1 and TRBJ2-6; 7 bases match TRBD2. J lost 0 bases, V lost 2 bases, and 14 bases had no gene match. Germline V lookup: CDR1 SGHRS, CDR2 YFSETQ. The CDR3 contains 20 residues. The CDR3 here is CASSLRLAEGLGSGANVLTF. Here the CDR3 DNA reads TGCGCCAGCAGCTTAAGGCTAGCGGAGGGCCTTGGCTCTGGGGCCAACGTCCTGACTTTC.